Each of the 7 T cell receptor beta chains below was sequenced from the same sample in a study of blood T cell repertoires in COVID-19. This table comes from immunoSEQ multiplex PCR, and its TCRdb copy is limited to in-frame clones, with some not included. The sample lists approximately 75,000 clones; 85% were seen once. Specimen: peripheral blood. These TCRs come from an elderly man with acute or convalescent COVID-19.

The chain employs TRBV11-2 and TRBJ2-4, with D hard to call. The CDR3 totals 15 residues. Germline V gene data show CDR1 as SGHAT and CDR2 as FQNNGV. Trimming took off 0 bases at V and 0 bases at J, with 6 bases between the two ends. CDR3 in DNA: TGTGCCAGCAGCTTAGATGGCCTAGCCAAAAACATTCAGTACTTC. Protein: CASSLDGLAKNIQYF.

This sequence joins TRBV7-2 and TRBJ2-7; 10 nucleotides align to TRBD1. V lost 3 bases, J lost 3 bases, and 5 bases stayed unmatched. The CDR3 sequence is 15 residues long. From germline, CDR1 is SGHTA and CDR2 FQGNSA. The CDR3 DNA follows: TGTGCCAGCAGCTTGATGACAGGGGGCTTCTACGAGCAGTACTTC. It is translated as CASSLMTGGFYEQYF.

V and J are TRBV7-2 and TRBJ2-7; D not certain. In germline, CDR1 is SGHTA, CDR2 FQGNSA. V was pared by 3 bases and J by 2 bases, with 8 bases between. The CDR3 is made up of 13 amino acids. CDR3: CASSFLPAYEQYF. The CDR3, as DNA: TGTGCCAGCAGCTTCCTTCCCGCCTACGAGCAGTACTTC.

The chain joins TRBV7-2 to TRBJ2-1; 9 positions agree with TRBD2. This CDR3 comprises 18 residues. Trimming at V came to 1 base and at J to 1 base, leaving 8 bases not matched to a gene. The germline V gene has CDR1 SGHTA and CDR2 FQGNSA. This CDR3 reads CASSLGRLAGSSYNEQFF. The DNA for the CDR3 is TGTGCCAGCAGCTTAGGTCGGCTAGCGGGGTCTTCCTACAATGAGCAGTTCTTC.

In DNA, the CDR3 is TGCGCCAGCAGCCAACCGGGACAGGGGGCCTATACGCAGTATTTT. Protein: CASSQPGQGAYTQYF. V and J are TRBV4-1 and TRBJ2-3; 12 bases agree with TRBD1. The V gene's germline CDR1 is MGHRA and CDR2 YSYEKL. The CDR3 spans 15 residues. Trimming at V came to 2 bases and at J to 7 bases, leaving 4 bases not matched to a gene.

The J gene is TRBJ2-1, the V gene TRBV5-4; D perhaps matches TRBD2 (6 bases). V lost 0 bases and J 4 bases, leaving 14 bases between the germline ends. CDR1 SGHNT and CDR2 YYREEE come from the germline V gene (reference sequence). The CDR3 length is 16 residues. CDR3 sequence reads: CASSLGLSAGYNEQFF. In nucleotides, the CDR3 is TGTGCCAGCAGCTTGGGGCTCAGCGCGGGATACAATGAGCAGTTCTTC.

The V and J genes are TRBV6-2 or TRBV6-3 and TRBJ2-7; TRBD1 aligns across 9 bases. V lost 1 base and J lost 0; bases outside the gene matches: 4. Germline V gene sequence: CDR1 MNHEY, CDR2 SVGEGT. The CDR3 is made up of 16 amino acids. CDR3 bases: TGTGCCAGCAGTTACTTTGAGGACAGGGGCTCCTACGAGCAGTACTTC. This encodes CASSYFEDRGSYEQYF.